Each of the 5 T cell receptor beta chains below was sequenced from the same sample in a study. MiXCR was run by TCRdb on the RT-PCR reads, yielding one entry per CDR3 protein. The table includes almost 700,000 distinct CDR3 sequences, more than 13% detected once. The sequenced sample was memory CD4+ T cells from blood. Receptor source: a female donor in good health, serving as a healthy control.

The V gene is TRBV7-2, the J gene TRBJ2-7, with D possibly matching TRBD1 (5 bases). Germline CDR1 reads SGHTA; CDR2 reads FQGNSA. Trimming took off 5 bases at V and 0 bases at J, with 11 bases between the two ends. The CDR3 is 14 residues long. CDR3 residues: CASSDDRHSYEQYF. The CDR3 nucleotides read TGTGCCAGCAGCGACGACAGACACTCCTACGAGCAGTACTTC.

The chain links TRBV7-3 to TRBJ2-3; tentatively, D is TRBD1 or TRBD2 (6 bases each). The ends were cut back, 2 bases at V and 2 bases at J, with 17 bases in the middle. CDR3 size: 17 residues. Looked up from germline, CDR1 is SGHTA and CDR2 is FQGTGA. The CDR3, as DNA: TGTGCCAGCAGCTTAGGGCGTCGGTGGGGGGCCACAGATACGCAGTATTTT. This gives the protein CASSLGRRWGATDTQYF.

This CDR3 is CASSHRVDTQYF. For the CDR3, the DNA is TGTGCCAGCAGCCATAGAGTAGATACGCAGTATTTT. The chain is built from TRBV3-1 and TRBJ2-3, with D unclear. Germline V CDR1 and CDR2: LGHDT, YNNKEL (reference sequence). Between the trimmed V and J ends, which lost 3 bases and 5 bases, there was a span of 6 bases. This CDR3 region has 12 residues.

This clonotype turned up a few times. The chain uses TRBV5-1 and TRBJ2-1; TRBD1 or TRBD2 may be the D gene (5 bases each). CDR3 size: 15 residues. Trimming stripped 0 bases from V and 0 bases from J, with 7 bases between. Germline CDR1 is SGHRS and CDR2 is YFSETQ. This CDR3 is CASSLVGVSYNEQFF. The CDR3 nucleotides read TGCGCCAGCAGCTTGGTGGGGGTCTCCTACAATGAGCAGTTCTTC.

The chain is built from TRBV4-2 and TRBJ1-5; D is unclear. This CDR3 contains 15 residues. CDR1 and CDR2 (germline): LGHNA, YNFKEQ. V lost 0 bases, J lost 3 bases, and 9 bases lay in between. In DNA, the CDR3 is TGTGCCAGCAGCCAAGATGGAGCTATCAATCAGCCCCAGCATTTT. This codes for CASSQDGAINQPQHF.